The next 29 T cell receptor beta chains were all read from a single sample in a study of blood T cell repertoires in COVID-19. Measured with immunoSEQ multiplex PCR; TCRdb has only the in-frame clones, and not every one. The sample consists of about 240,000 clones, 70% to 85% of them appearing once. Sample: peripheral blood. The receptors derive from a woman over 75 with acute or convalescent COVID-19.

This chain links TRBV27 with TRBJ2-1; 7 nucleotides match TRBD2. CDR3 length: 16 residues. Germline V gives CDR1 MNHEY, CDR2 SMNVEV (reference sequence). V lost 5 bases and J lost 3; bases outside the gene matches: 10. In DNA form, the CDR3 reads TGTGCCAGCAGTGGCAGCAGGAGCGGGGTCTACAATGAGCAGTTCTTC. Its translation: CASSGSRSGVYNEQFF.

The chain links TRBV5-1 to TRBJ2-1; 7 bases agree with TRBD2. V lost 2 bases and J lost 8; bases outside the gene matches: 4. Germline CDR1 SGHRS, CDR2 YFSETQ. This CDR3 comprises 13 residues. The CDR3 DNA is TGCGCCAGCAGCTTCGGTGGGGGGGATGAGCAGTTCTTC. Residues: CASSFGGGDEQFF.

The V gene is TRBV28, the J gene TRBJ1-6; TRBD1 matches 8 bases. The CDR3 totals 14 residues. In germline, CDR1 is MDHEN, CDR2 SYDVKM. The V segment lost 5 bases and the J segment 7 bases; nucleotides outside the gene matches: 4. Here the CDR3 reads CASSTTGVNSPLHF. CDR3 sequence (DNA): TGTGCCAGCAGTACGACAGGGGTGAATTCACCCCTCCACTTT.

The J gene is TRBJ1-1, the V gene TRBV16; possible D gene TRBD1, 5 bases. The CDR3 totals 13 residues. Germline lookup yields CDR1 KGHSY and CDR2 FQNENV. V was shortened by 4 bases and J by 1 base, with 7 bases between the two germline ends. CDR3 sequence: CASSRDRNTEAFF. CDR3 sequence (DNA): TGTGCCAGCAGCCGAGACAGGAACACTGAAGCTTTCTTT.

This clone was seen once. The rearrangement joins TRBV2 to TRBJ1-3, with 7 bases lining up with TRBD1. Germline loops: CDR1 SNHLY, CDR2 FYNNEI. The J segment lost 4 bases and the V segment lost 5 bases, leaving 11 bases of the junction unmatched. The CDR3 has 16 residues. CDR3 bases: TGTGCCAGCAGTTCCCGGACAGGAGGGCTCGGAAACACCATATATTTT. Protein product: CASSSRTGGLGNTIYF.

As for this clone: The same CDR3 arises from other DNA sequences in this sample as well. The chain employs TRBV28 and TRBJ1-5, with 8 bases fitting TRBD1. CDR1 and CDR2 from the germline V gene are MDHEN and SYDVKM. This CDR3 spans 16 amino acids. V was pared by 3 bases and J by 1 base, with 5 bases of the junction left unmatched. The DNA of the CDR3 is TGTGCCAGCAGTTTGGGGACAGGACCAAGCAATCAGCCCCAGCATTTT. Translation gives CASSLGTGPSNQPQHF.

CDR3 nucleotides: TGTGCCAGCAAGGAAGCGGGGGGGCGGTATGAGCAGTTCTTC. As protein: CASKEAGGRYEQFF. V is TRBV5-4 and J is TRBJ2-1; 10 positions match TRBD2. Germline V gene lookup returns CDR1 SGHNT and CDR2 YYREEE (reference sequence). After removal of 6 bases from V and 8 bases from J, the junction contained 8 bases not matched to a gene. The CDR3 loop spans 14 amino acids.

The chain combines TRBV11-2 with TRBJ1-5; D not certain. CDR3 length equals 17 residues. The germline CDR1 and CDR2 sequences are SGHAT and FQNNGV. Trimming took off 0 bases at V and 0 bases at J, with 12 bases between the two ends. CDR3 sequence: CASSLEGGGVSNQPQHF. CDR3 in DNA: TGTGCCAGCAGCTTAGAAGGCGGCGGAGTTAGCAATCAGCCCCAGCATTTT.

This clone was seen only a few times. The chain carries TRBV29-1 and TRBJ2-3; 11 nucleotides line up with TRBD2. The CDR3 spans 17 residues. The V segment lost 3 bases and the J segment 0 bases; nucleotides outside the gene matches: 8. Per the germline V gene, CDR1 is SQVTM and CDR2 is ANQGSEA. The CDR3, as DNA: TGCAGCGTTGATTGGGGAACTAGCGGGGGAAGCACAGATACGCAGTATTTT. Protein: CSVDWGTSGGSTDTQYF.

This chain joins TRBV5-1 and TRBJ2-2; unclear D gene. Germline CDR1 SGHRS, CDR2 YFSETQ. This CDR3 contains 15 residues. The V end was cut by 0 bases, the J end by 0 bases, with 6 bases between. The CDR3 region has the DNA TGCGCCAGCAGCTTGGTGCCAGCGAACACCGGGGAGCTGTTTTTT. Protein sequence: CASSLVPANTGELFF.

This clone was seen a handful of times. This CDR3 reads CASKLAGQTDTQYF. The CDR3 DNA reads TGTGCCAGTAAACTAGCGGGGCAAACAGATACGCAGTATTTT. The J gene is TRBJ2-3, the V gene TRBV19, with 10 bases that match TRBD2. V was pared by 7 bases and J by 3 bases, with 4 bases of the junction left unmatched. Germline CDR1 and CDR2: LNHDA and SQIVND (reference sequence). This CDR3 spans 14 amino acids. The full variable domain, in which reference TRBV19 and TRBJ2-3 provide the parts outside the CDR3, is DGGITQSPKYLFRKEGQNVTLSCEQNLNHDAMYWYRQDPGQGLRLIYYSQIVNDFQKGDIAEGYSVSREKKESFPLTVTSAQKNPTAFYLCASKLAGQTDTQYFGPGTRLTVL.

V is TRBV6-5 and J is TRBJ2-2; D is unresolved. Germline CDR1 is MNHEY and CDR2 is SVGAGI. The CDR3 has 13 residues. Between the trimmed V and J ends, which lost 5 bases and 3 bases, there was a span of 7 bases. The CDR3: CASSPEYTGELFF. The CDR3 bases are TGTGCCAGCAGTCCCGAGTACACCGGGGAGCTGTTTTTT.

The J gene is TRBJ1-6, the V gene TRBV7-6, with 9 bases identical to TRBD1. CDR1 and CDR2 (germline): SGHVS, FNYEAQ. This CDR3 is 14 amino acids long. The V and J ends lost 5 bases and 7 bases, in that order; junction bases with no gene match: 3. The CDR3 DNA sequence: TGTGCCAGCAGCCGGACAGGGGTGAATTCACCCCTCCACTTT. This sequence encodes CASSRTGVNSPLHF.

In this sample, this clone turned up once. The chain carries TRBV7-2 and TRBJ1-2, with 7 bases identical to TRBD1. Germline trimming cut 4 bases from V and 1 base from J; bases unmatched to any gene: 3. The length of the CDR3 is 14 residues. The germline gives CDR1 SGHTA, CDR2 FQGNSA. The CDR3 loop reads CASSWTGYNYGYTF. The CDR3 coding sequence is TGTGCCAGCAGCTGGACAGGTTATAACTATGGCTACACCTTC.

The chain links TRBV7-9 to TRBJ1-1, with D uncertain. Germline-derived CDR1 and CDR2 are SEHNR and FQNEAQ (reference sequence). V was shortened by 0 bases and J by 5 bases, with 10 bases between the two germline ends. The CDR3 has 14 amino acids. This chain's CDR3 is CASSLATGVTEAFF. CDR3 coding DNA: TGTGCCAGCAGCTTAGCCACTGGTGTAACTGAAGCTTTCTTT.

This clone was counted between two and nine times. The genes are TRBV28 and TRBJ1-6; no firm D call. Germline V lookup: CDR1 MDHEN, CDR2 SYDVKM. V was shortened by 8 bases and J by 8 bases, with 13 bases between the two germline ends. This CDR3 is 13 amino acids long. The CDR3 DNA sequence: TGTGCCAGCCGTCCCGTTCGGGATTCACCCCTCCACTTT. This encodes CASRPVRDSPLHF.

This sequence joins TRBV6-1 and TRBJ2-3; 8 bases are shared with TRBD1. CDR1 and CDR2 from the germline V gene are MNHNS and SASEGT. The trim removed 4 bases at V and 2 bases at J, leaving 11 bases unmatched. The CDR3 sequence is 17 residues long. CDR3 DNA: TGTGCCAGCAGTGTCCCATACACAGGGGGAAACACAGATACGCAGTATTTT. It specifies CASSVPYTGGNTDTQYF.

The chain couples TRBV9 to TRBJ1-1; 9 bases are shared with TRBD1. CDR3 length: 16 amino acids. Germline loops: CDR1 SGDLS, CDR2 YYNGEE. V trimming: 1 base; J trimming: 3 bases; junction bases outside the gene matches: 7. CDR3 nucleotide sequence: TGTGCCAGCAGCGTATCCGGGACAGGGAGCTACACTGAAGCTTTCTTT. Translated, it gives CASSVSGTGSYTEAFF.

This chain links TRBV5-4 with TRBJ1-6; 7 bases map to TRBD1. CDR3 size: 14 residues. CDR1 is SGHNT, CDR2 YYREEE, per germline (reference sequence). J gave up 8 bases and V 1 base, and 3 bases lay outside the gene matches. CDR3: CASSLRQGDSPLHF. For the CDR3, the DNA is TGTGCCAGCAGCTTGAGACAGGGAGATTCACCCCTCCACTTT.

This clone was seen once. The J gene is TRBJ1-1, the V gene TRBV7-3; TRBD1 aligns across 7 bases. The germline CDR1 and CDR2 sequences are SGHTA and FQGTGA. The CDR3 has 15 amino acids. J gave up 1 base and V 4 bases, and 6 bases lay outside the gene matches. The CDR3 loop reads CASSSHRGGNTEAFF. Here the CDR3 DNA reads TGTGCCAGCAGCTCCCACAGGGGTGGGAACACTGAAGCTTTCTTT.

The J gene is TRBJ1-6, the V gene TRBV14; D is uncertain. The germline V gene encodes CDR1 SGHDN and CDR2 FVKESK. Trimming removed 1 base at V and 11 bases at J, with 6 bases between. This CDR3 spans 12 amino acids. CDR3 DNA sequence: TGTGCCAGCAGCCAAGGAAAGCCACCCCTCCACTTT. Amino acids: CASSQGKPPLHF.

This rearrangement joins TRBV7-9 to TRBJ1-6; the match to TRBD1 covers 7 bases. This CDR3 is built from 16 residues. The V and J ends lost 5 bases and 10 bases, in that order; junction bases with no gene match: 14. Germline-derived CDR1 and CDR2 are SEHNR and FQNEAQ (reference sequence). CDR3 DNA: TGTGCCAGCAGCAGACCTGTCCCGACAGGGCCGTCACCCCTCCACTTT. Encoded protein: CASSRPVPTGPSPLHF.

V and J are TRBV24-1 and TRBJ1-5; perhaps TRBD1 as D (6 bases). Trimming stripped 6 bases from V and 7 bases from J, with 12 bases between. Germline V gene sequence: CDR1 KGHDR, CDR2 SFDVKD. The CDR3 covers 13 residues. The chain's CDR3 is CATSRGAGQPQHF. In DNA form, the CDR3 reads TGTGCCACCAGTCGGGGGGCCGGGCAGCCCCAGCATTTT.

V usage is TRBV28 and J usage is TRBJ2-7; TRBD2 aligns across 8 bases. V lost 8 bases, J lost 5 bases, and 8 bases stayed unmatched. The CDR3 is 13 residues long. The germline CDR1 and CDR2 sequences are MDHEN and SYDVKM. CDR3 coding DNA: TGTGCCAGCGTCCCGGGGGGGAGAAACGAGCAGTACTTC. Protein: CASVPGGRNEQYF.

The rearrangement uses TRBV5-4 and TRBJ1-2; 10 nucleotides agree with TRBD1. Germline V gives CDR1 SGHNT, CDR2 YYREEE (reference sequence). The CDR3 is 14 residues long. Germline trimming cut 3 bases from V and 5 bases from J; bases unmatched to any gene: 4. The CDR3 DNA follows: TGTGCCAGCAGCTATCCGGGACAGGGGTATGGCTACACCTTC. Translation: CASSYPGQGYGYTF.

The V gene is TRBV7-2, the J gene TRBJ2-3, with 11 bases matching TRBD2. V gave up 1 base and J gave up 5 bases; unmatched junction bases: 5. CDR3 size: 16 residues. From germline, CDR1 is SGHTA and CDR2 FQGNSA. The CDR3 spells CASSLDTSGGRDTQYF. The CDR3 region has the DNA TGTGCCAGCAGCTTAGATACTAGCGGGGGTCGAGATACGCAGTATTTT.

The V call is TRBV7-2, the J call TRBJ2-1; 8 bases line up with TRBD1. From germline, CDR1 is SGHTA and CDR2 FQGNSA. The V gene end was trimmed by 1 base and the J gene end by 12 bases; junction bases not matched to a gene: 5. CDR3 size: 13 residues. In DNA, the CDR3 is TGTGCCAGCAGCTTAGAACAGGGGGGAGGGCAGTTCTTC. Protein: CASSLEQGGGQFF.

This clone appeared a single time. This chain connects TRBV6-5 to TRBJ1-6; TRBD1 agrees at 11 bases. V was clipped by 6 bases and J by 3 bases; unmatched bases: 1. The V gene's germline CDR1 is MNHEY and CDR2 SVGAGI. The CDR3 totals 15 residues. The CDR3 is CASRGQGGYNSPLHF. The CDR3 nucleotides read TGTGCCAGCAGGGGACAGGGGGGCTATAATTCACCCCTCCACTTT.

There are a few counts of this clone. Other DNA sequences in the same sample also yield this CDR3. The chain links TRBV5-1 to TRBJ1-6; D not certain. Trimming left V 0 bases short and J 7 bases short, with 5 bases between. CDR1 SGHRS and CDR2 YFSETQ come from the germline V gene. The CDR3 is made up of 13 amino acids. The CDR3 region is CASSLAGNSPLHF. The CDR3 DNA reads as TGCGCCAGCAGCTTGGCGGGGAATTCACCCCTCCACTTT.